This record concerns one T cell receptor (beta chain) sequence. The target antigen is unknown. Germline V gene data show CDR1 as LNHDA and CDR2 as SQIVND (reference sequence). The V and J ends lost 3 bases and 4 bases, in that order; junction bases with no gene match: 11. CDR3 length: 17 amino acids. The protocol was immunoSEQ multiplex PCR, while the TCRdb copy is restricted to in-frame clones and leaves out a portion. The data show millions of clones, around 90% seen once. The data belong to a study of shared clonotypes between healthy human individuals. Study summary: Each donor's CD8 memory used one plate, CD8 naive two, each CD4 subset three.

All donors were healthy HIV-negative adults lacking recent acute infections or vaccinations. Regarding the study as a whole: The study found lower generation probabilities in non-shared clonotypes than in those shared by all four donors.

This clonotype was sampled from a man aged 18 to 30 in good health. Source material: naive CD4+ T cells sorted from blood. The subset here: CD45RA+ positively selected. The chain couples TRBV19 to TRBJ2-5; TRBD2 matches at 10 bases. The CDR3 protein is CASSIASGRAGGETQYF. The CDR3 DNA sequence: TGTGCCAGTAGTATCGCAAGCGGGAGGGCCGGGGGAGAGACCCAGTACTTC.